The subject of this entry is one T cell receptor (beta chain). PCR involved 60 Vbeta and 13 Jbeta primers. Data came from immunoSEQ multiplex PCR; TCRdb stores just in-frame clones and leaves some out. The sample contains 90,000 to 100,000 clones, around two thirds of which appear only once. The entry originates in a study of cytomegalovirus exposure and HLA in healthy donors. This CDR3 contains 15 residues. Germline loops: CDR1 KGHSH, CDR2 LQKENI. V was clipped by 0 bases and J by 9 bases, with 15 bases between them. The sequence came from a man aged 30 to 39 in good health and CMV-seronegative. Sequencing was done on a sample of PBMCs. V and J are TRBV18 and TRBJ1-3; D is uncertain. The CDR3 loop reads CASSPPGVSGGTIYF. The CDR3 coding sequence is TGTGCCAGCTCACCACCCGGCGTCTCTGGAGGCACCATATATTTT.